These T cell receptor beta chains were read from a single sample in a study of blood T cell repertoires in COVID-19. Assay used: immunoSEQ multiplex PCR; TCRdb lists only in-frame clones, some missing. This table holds 40,000 or so clones, approximately 85% found once. Sequencing was performed on peripheral blood. All receptors derive from a man aged 65 to 79 with acute or convalescent COVID-19. Each CDR3 is given with its conserved first and last residue. D genes are given only for firm matches. Clone sizes are given selectively: once, few, many, or a class where the clone is expanded.

d_call | j_call | clone_size | v_call | cdr3_aa | cdr3_nt
NA | TRBJ2-5 | NA | TRBV5-5 | CASSLYREETQYF | TGTGCCAGCAGCTTGTATAGGGAGGAGACCCAGTACTTC
TRBD1 | TRBJ1-5 | NA | TRBV2 | CASSGTGGNQPQHF | TGTGCCAGCAGTGGGACAGGGGGTAATCAGCCCCAGCATTTT
NA | TRBJ2-7 | NA | TRBV10-3 | CAIRSTEAYEQYF | TGTGCCATCAGGTCGACAGAGGCCTACGAGCAGTACTTC
NA | TRBJ1-2 | NA | TRBV19 | CASRPPGDPNYGYTF | TGTGCCAGTAGGCCGCCGGGGGACCCCAACTATGGCTACACCTTC
NA | TRBJ1-2 | few | TRBV15 | CATSRDQRGGYTF | TGTGCCACCAGCAGAGATCAAAGGGGCGGCTACACCTTC
TRBD2 | TRBJ2-5 | NA | TRBV19 | CASSISRGSGTSGTETQYF | TGTGCCAGTAGTATCTCTCGGGGCTCCGGGACTAGCGGTACAGAGACCCAGTACTTC
NA | TRBJ2-3 | NA | TRBV6-4 | CASAAAPTDTQYF | TGTGCCAGCGCCGCGGCCCCCACAGATACGCAGTATTTT
TRBD2 | TRBJ2-4 | NA | TRBV9 | CASSVGGLAGITIQYF | TGTGCCAGCAGCGTAGGAGGACTAGCGGGGATTACAATTCAGTACTTC
TRBD2 | TRBJ2-3 | NA | TRBV7-6 | CASSLTGAGEADTQYF | TGTGCCAGCAGTCTGACGGGAGCGGGAGAGGCAGATACGCAGTATTTT
TRBD1 | TRBJ2-6 | NA | TRBV7-9 | CASSIGQGRPNVLTF | TGTGCCAGCAGCATTGGACAGGGTAGGCCCAACGTCCTGACTTTC
TRBD1 | TRBJ1-1 | NA | TRBV29-1 | CSADPGQGNTEAFF | TGCAGCGCTGACCCGGGACAGGGGAACACTGAAGCTTTCTTT
TRBD1 | TRBJ2-2 | NA | TRBV27 | CASSPRTGVGELFF | TGTGCCAGCAGTCCGAGGACAGGGGTGGGGGAGCTGTTTTTT
NA | TRBJ1-5 | NA | TRBV27 | CASSDAGQAQPQHF | TGTGCCAGCAGCGACGCGGGTCAGGCACAGCCCCAGCATTTT
NA | TRBJ1-6 | NA | TRBV27 | CASSLSDSSYNSPLHF | TGTGCCAGCAGTTTATCTGACAGCTCCTATAATTCACCCCTCCACTTT
NA | TRBJ1-2 | NA | TRBV3-1/TRBV3-2 | CASSQDDRGYYGYTF | TGTGCCAGCAGCCAAGATGATCGGGGATACTATGGCTACACCTTC
TRBD2 | TRBJ2-5 | NA | TRBV7-9 | CASSSSGSRETQYF | TGTGCCAGCAGCTCCAGCGGGAGTAGAGAGACCCAGTACTTC
TRBD1 | TRBJ1-1 | NA | TRBV6-4 | CASVDRDRNAWTEAFF | TGTGCCAGTGTAGACAGGGATCGCAATGCGTGGACTGAAGCTTTCTTT
NA | TRBJ1-4 | NA | TRBV5-1 | CASTLTATNEKLFF | TGCGCCAGCACGCTGACAGCGACTAATGAAAAACTGTTTTTT
TRBD1 | TRBJ1-5 | NA | TRBV6-5 | CASSWDRAGNQPQHF | TGTGCCAGCAGTTGGGACAGGGCGGGCAATCAGCCCCAGCATTTT
TRBD1 | TRBJ1-2 | NA | TRBV28 | CASSLGQGWDGYTF | TGTGCCAGCAGCCTGGGACAGGGGTGGGATGGCTACACCTTC
NA | TRBJ1-5 | once | TRBV9 | CASSVGGLSNQPQHF | TGTGCCAGCAGCGTAGGAGGTTTGAGCAATCAGCCCCAGCATTTT
TRBD2 | TRBJ2-2 | NA | TRBV3-1/TRBV3-2 | CASSQDTGRLRELFF | TGTGCCAGCAGCCAAGATACCGGGAGGCTGAGGGAGCTGTTTTTT
NA | TRBJ1-2 | NA | TRBV19 | CASSLAAPYGYTF | TGTGCCAGTAGTTTAGCAGCGCCCTATGGCTACACCTTC
NA | TRBJ1-2 | few | TRBV24-1 | CATSGGSNYGYTF | TGTGCCACCAGTGGCGGTTCTAACTATGGCTACACCTTC
TRBD2 | TRBJ2-3 | NA | TRBV4-2 | CASSQEGLAGGRDTQYF | TGTGCCAGCAGCCAAGAAGGACTAGCGGGAGGCCGAGATACGCAGTATTTT
NA | TRBJ2-1 | NA | TRBV7-2 | CASSGQTRSLYNEQFF | TGTGCCAGCAGCGGCCAGACTAGAAGCTTGTACAATGAGCAGTTCTTC
TRBD1 | TRBJ1-3 | NA | TRBV5-1 | CASSPTTDRGLGNTIYF | TGCGCCAGCAGTCCAACCACGGACAGGGGGCTTGGAAACACCATATATTTT
NA | TRBJ2-1 | NA | TRBV11-2 | CASSFYSSYNEQFF | TGTGCCAGCAGCTTTTACAGCTCCTACAATGAGCAGTTCTTC
TRBD1 | TRBJ2-1 | NA | TRBV28 | CASAHPGTGVLGEQFF | TGTGCCAGCGCGCACCCGGGGACAGGGGTTCTAGGTGAGCAGTTCTTC
NA | TRBJ2-1 | NA | TRBV10-2 | CASSESRYNEQFF | TGCGCCAGCAGTGAGTCGAGATACAATGAGCAGTTCTTC
TRBD1 | TRBJ2-2 | NA | TRBV7-9 | CASSLSPRQGLTGELFF | TGTGCCAGCAGCTTATCCCCCCGACAGGGTTTGACCGGGGAGCTGTTTTTT
TRBD1 | TRBJ2-7 | NA | TRBV9 | CASSASTGGYEQYF | TGTGCCAGCAGCGCCTCCACAGGGGGCTACGAGCAGTACTTC
NA | TRBJ1-5 | NA | TRBV27 | CASSLVNGGTQDF | TGTGCCAGCAGTTTGGTGAACGGGGGGACCCAGGATTTT
TRBD1 | TRBJ2-1 | NA | TRBV18 | CASSLLPGQGNEQFF | TGTGCCAGCTCACTTCTTCCCGGACAGGGAAATGAGCAGTTCTTC
TRBD2 | TRBJ2-1 | few | TRBV4-3 | CASSSDGTSVDNEQFF | TGCGCCAGCAGCTCAGACGGGACTAGCGTCGACAATGAGCAGTTCTTC
NA | TRBJ2-3 | NA | TRBV7-3 | CASSSRTSTDTQYF | TGTGCCAGCAGCTCCCGGACTAGCACAGATACGCAGTATTTT
NA | TRBJ1-5 | NA | TRBV18 | CASSLGPPIQPQHF | TGTGCCAGCTCACTGGGCCCGCCCATTCAGCCCCAGCATTTT
TRBD1 | TRBJ2-7 | NA | TRBV3-1/TRBV3-2 | CASSPATGPEQYF | TGTGCCAGCAGCCCTGCGACAGGGCCCGAGCAGTACTTC
TRBD2 | TRBJ2-1 | NA | TRBV9 | CASSVEGTSGNEQFF | TGTGCCAGCAGCGTAGAGGGGACTAGCGGGAATGAGCAGTTCTTC
NA | TRBJ2-5 | NA | TRBV5-5 | CASSSGRDTSNQETQYF | TGTGCCAGCAGCTCCGGCCGGGACACATCGAACCAAGAGACCCAGTACTTC
NA | TRBJ2-5 | NA | TRBV12-5 | CASAPGARGVTQYF | TGTGCTAGTGCCCCGGGGGCCAGGGGGGTGACCCAGTACTTC
NA | TRBJ2-3 | NA | TRBV19 | CASSIDRRGDTQYF | TGTGCCAGTAGTATAGATCGACGAGGAGATACGCAGTATTTT
TRBD1 | TRBJ2-7 | once | TRBV19 | CASSPTGYEQYF | TGTGCCAGTAGCCCGACAGGGTACGAGCAGTACTTC
NA | TRBJ2-2 | NA | TRBV7-9 | CASSSGGGTGNTGELFF | TGTGCCAGCAGCTCCGGGGGAGGGACAGGCAACACCGGGGAGCTGTTTTTT
TRBD2 | TRBJ2-3 | NA | TRBV4-1 | CASSQDAGGAVTDTQYF | TGCGCCAGCAGCCAAGATGCGGGGGGCGCAGTCACAGATACGCAGTATTTT
NA | TRBJ2-1 | NA | TRBV7-6 | CASSLDRANEQFF | TGTGCCAGCAGCCTAGATCGAGCAAATGAGCAGTTCTTC